This is a list of T cell receptor beta chains from one sample in a study of T cell changes during pregnancy in multiple sclerosis. Only in-frame clones appear in the TCRdb table, and some are missing; sequencing was by immunoSEQ multiplex PCR. The sample lists some 40,000 clones; around 90% were seen once. The sample was CD4+ T cells from peripheral blood mononuclear cells, taken in the first trimester of pregnancy. These receptors were taken from a female donor with multiple sclerosis, enrolled in a pregnancy study. CDR3s leave out the opening cysteine and the closing phenylalanine or tryptophan. The order of the fields is V gene, clone size, J gene, CDR3 length, CDR3 protein. Clone size is given for some rows only: seen once, a few or many times, or a class if the clone is expanded.

v_gene: TRBV7-8
abundance: -
j_gene: TRBJ1-2
len: 11
CDR3aa: ASSPLGAQGYT

v_gene: TRBV4-1
abundance: few
j_gene: TRBJ2-1
len: 16
CDR3aa: ASSRLLAGVRRDNEQF

v_gene: TRBV28
abundance: -
j_gene: TRBJ2-5
len: 15
CDR3aa: ASTHPGLAGGRETQY

v_gene: TRBV6-1
abundance: -
j_gene: TRBJ2-1
len: 12
CDR3aa: ASRRPSREVEQF

v_gene: TRBV7-9
abundance: -
j_gene: TRBJ1-5
len: 11
CDR3aa: ASSLDTRQPQH

v_gene: TRBV21-1
abundance: -
j_gene: TRBJ2-7
len: 13
CDR3aa: ASSKANRVSYEQY

v_gene: TRBV5-1
abundance: -
j_gene: TRBJ1-4
len: 12
CDR3aa: ASSFTGQNEKLF

v_gene: TRBV5-1
abundance: -
j_gene: TRBJ1-4
len: 13
CDR3aa: ASSLAGQLNEKLF

v_gene: TRBV2
abundance: -
j_gene: TRBJ2-5
len: 15
CDR3aa: ASHWEPGLAGVETQY

v_gene: TRBV25-1
abundance: once
j_gene: TRBJ2-7
len: 11
CDR3aa: ASSGTQYGEQY

v_gene: TRBV5-1
abundance: -
j_gene: TRBJ2-1
len: 16
CDR3aa: ASSLAGFGQGADNEQF

v_gene: TRBV7-2
abundance: once
j_gene: TRBJ2-5
len: 12
CDR3aa: ASSLSGRGETQY

v_gene: TRBV10-3
abundance: -
j_gene: TRBJ1-2
len: 11
CDR3aa: AISERGSYGYT

v_gene: TRBV25-1
abundance: -
j_gene: TRBJ2-5
len: 12
CDR3aa: ASWGWGPQETQY

v_gene: TRBV5-4
abundance: medium-sized
j_gene: TRBJ1-1
len: 12
CDR3aa: ASSFGQLNTEAF

v_gene: TRBV27
abundance: -
j_gene: TRBJ1-2
len: 13
CDR3aa: ASREPGTGVYGYT

v_gene: TRBV2
abundance: -
j_gene: TRBJ2-1
len: 13
CDR3aa: ASSEDRGTYNEQF

v_gene: TRBV11-2
abundance: -
j_gene: TRBJ1-2
len: 11
CDR3aa: ASSKDRAHGYT

v_gene: TRBV19
abundance: -
j_gene: TRBJ2-5
len: 13
CDR3aa: ASSMAGRAPETQY

v_gene: TRBV2
abundance: once
j_gene: TRBJ1-1
len: 12
CDR3aa: ASSRQSMNTEAF

v_gene: TRBV7-2
abundance: -
j_gene: TRBJ2-5
len: 11
CDR3aa: ASSLSPQETQY

v_gene: TRBV2
abundance: -
j_gene: TRBJ1-4
len: 14
CDR3aa: ASSPTGGATNEKLF

v_gene: TRBV7-2
abundance: -
j_gene: TRBJ2-5
len: 14
CDR3aa: ASSFNGWPNQETQY

v_gene: TRBV2
abundance: -
j_gene: TRBJ2-1
len: 12
CDR3aa: ASERESGYNEQF

v_gene: TRBV30
abundance: -
j_gene: TRBJ1-2
len: 12
CDR3aa: AWLGDRDNYGYT

v_gene: TRBV5-6
abundance: -
j_gene: TRBJ2-7
len: 14
CDR3aa: ASSSLTSGRVDEQY

v_gene: TRBV11-2
abundance: -
j_gene: TRBJ2-7
len: 13
CDR3aa: ASSLGSGEFYEQY

v_gene: TRBV5-4
abundance: -
j_gene: TRBJ1-2
len: 11
CDR3aa: ASSSWTGGISD

v_gene: TRBV2
abundance: -
j_gene: TRBJ1-1
len: 12
CDR3aa: ASSVTGGRTEAF